The 25 T cell receptor beta chains below were found in one sample sequenced in a study of shared clonotypes between healthy human individuals. Naive CD8 cells lacked CD45RO and underwent positive selection for CCR7, leaving out terminally differentiated effector memory CD45RA+ cells. Repertoires were generated with immunoSEQ multiplex PCR, while TCRdb's copy carries only in-frame clones and drops some. This sample yields roughly 570,000 clones, of which 95% to 98% are seen a single time; more than 0.3% belongs to the top ten. What was sequenced was naive CD8+ T cells sorted from blood. The receptors were sampled from a man between 25 and 39 years old in good health.

The chain combines TRBV4-3 with TRBJ2-3; D is perhaps TRBD1 (6 bases). Trimming stripped 8 bases from V and 2 bases from J, with 14 bases between. This CDR3 has 14 residues. CDR1 LGHNA and CDR2 YSLEER come from the germline V gene. CDR3 region: CASARGGYTDTQYF. CDR3 coding DNA: TGCGCCAGCGCACGTGGGGGCTACACAGATACGCAGTATTTT.

CDR3 bases: TGTGCAAGTCGCTTAGTATCTGAGATTAGCAATCAGCCCCAGCATTTT. Translated, it gives CASRLVSEISNQPQHF. The J gene is TRBJ1-5, the V gene TRBV12-2. TRBV12-2 is an annotated pseudogene. The CDR3 covers 16 residues.

The CDR3 bases are TGTGCCAGCAGCCGACTAGCGGGAGCCAATGAGCAGTTCTTC. It specifies CASSRLAGANEQFF. The chain links TRBV14 to TRBJ2-1; 12 bases agree with TRBD2. Germline V gene data show CDR1 as SGHDN and CDR2 as FVKESK. Trimming removed 4 bases from V and 6 bases from J; junction bases left unmatched: 1. This CDR3 region has 14 residues.

The chain couples TRBV5-4 to TRBJ2-1; D is uncertain. This CDR3 has 15 amino acids. Trimming pared 2 bases from V and 8 bases from J, leaving 17 bases between. CDR1 and CDR2 from the germline V gene are SGHNT and YYREEE (reference sequence). This chain's CDR3 is CASSFGMDDRDEQFF. The CDR3 coding sequence is TGTGCCAGCAGCTTTGGCATGGATGACCGGGATGAGCAGTTCTTC.

The V gene is TRBV6-5, the J gene TRBJ2-7; maybe TRBD2 (6 bases). CDR1 is MNHEY and CDR2 is SVGAGI in the germline V gene. Trimming stripped 3 bases from V and 2 bases from J, with 14 bases between. The length of the CDR3 is 15 residues. The CDR3 DNA reads as TGTGCCAGCAGTTATGTCGGGACTGGGACCTACGAGCAGTACTTC. It codes for CASSYVGTGTYEQYF.

The CDR3 protein is CASSLRRDSTGELFF. The CDR3 nucleotides read TGCGCCAGCAGCTTGAGACGGGATAGCACCGGGGAGCTGTTTTTT. The chain uses TRBV5-1 and TRBJ2-2; TRBD2 might be the D (5 bases). V was cut by 1 base and J by 4 bases, with 11 bases left in between. CDR1 SGHRS and CDR2 YFSETQ come from the germline V gene. The CDR3 is 15 residues long.

This sequence joins TRBV28 and TRBJ2-7; 7 bases agree with TRBD2. Germline V lookup: CDR1 MDHEN, CDR2 SYDVKM. The CDR3 is made up of 15 amino acids. Germline trimming cut 1 base from V and 6 bases from J; bases unmatched to any gene: 9. CDR3 sequence reads: CASSLYTGGAFEQYF. CDR3 bases: TGTGCCAGCAGTTTATATACGGGGGGAGCGTTCGAGCAGTACTTC.

The chain carries TRBV27 and TRBJ2-7; D is undetermined. Germline CDR1 and CDR2: MNHEY and SMNVEV (reference sequence). V lost 0 bases to trimming and J lost 0 bases, with 9 bases between them. The CDR3 consists of 15 residues. Here the CDR3 DNA reads TGTGCCAGCAGTTTATCTGGCTCCATCTCCTACGAGCAGTACTTC. This sequence encodes CASSLSGSISYEQYF.

The rearrangement links TRBV2 to TRBJ2-7; 9 nucleotides match TRBD1. V lost 3 bases and J lost 9; bases outside the gene matches: 9. This CDR3 is 14 amino acids long. CDR1 is SNHLY, CDR2 FYNNEI, per germline. The CDR3 region has the DNA TGTGCCAGCAGTGACCCGGGACAGGGTTTCATGCAGTACTTC. Amino acids: CASSDPGQGFMQYF.

Regarding this clone: Other nucleotide sequences from this sample produce the same CDR3. The chain couples TRBV9 to TRBJ2-3, with D unresolved. The length of the CDR3 is 15 residues. CDR1 is SGDLS and CDR2 is YYNGEE in the germline V gene. Between the trimmed V and J ends, which lost 0 bases and 0 bases, there was a span of 8 bases. CDR3 in DNA: TGTGCCAGCAGCGTAGAAGGAGCTAGCACAGATACGCAGTATTTT. This sequence encodes CASSVEGASTDTQYF.

J is TRBJ2-1 and V is TRBV4-3; D remains ambiguous. CDR1 and CDR2 from the germline V gene are LGHNA and YSLEER. V lost 2 bases to trimming and J lost 1 base, with 12 bases between them. The length of the CDR3 is 16 residues. CDR3 loop: CASSQRSSISYNEQFF. CDR3 nucleotides: TGCGCCAGCAGCCAAAGATCCAGTATTTCCTACAATGAGCAGTTCTTC.

J is TRBJ2-5 and V is TRBV7-9, with TRBD1 matching over 10 bases. CDR3 size: 15 residues. J gave up 2 bases and V 5 bases, and 5 bases lay outside the gene matches. The germline CDR1 and CDR2 sequences are SEHNR and FQNEAQ (reference sequence). The CDR3 region has the DNA TGTGCCAGCAGCCCCTGGACAGGGGGGCAAGAGACCCAGTACTTC. Amino acids: CASSPWTGGQETQYF.

The CDR3 DNA reads TGTGCCAGCAGCTTAGGGGGCGGGAGGGCCGCCAATGAGCAGTTCTTC. This gives the protein CASSLGGGRAANEQFF. The chain couples TRBV7-6 to TRBJ2-1; 9 bases are shared with TRBD2. The CDR3 spans 16 residues. Germline V gives CDR1 SGHVS, CDR2 FNYEAQ. V shed 1 base, J shed 6 bases, and the junction held 7 bases outside the gene matches.

The CDR3: CAIADGYEQYF. Written as DNA, the CDR3 is TGTGCCATAGCTGACGGATACGAGCAGTACTTC. This chain uses TRBV10-3 with TRBJ2-7; D is unclear. CDR3 size: 11 residues. V was shortened by 9 bases and J by 4 bases, with 10 bases between the two germline ends. The germline V gene encodes CDR1 ENHRY and CDR2 SYGVKD.

The chain links TRBV2 to TRBJ2-1; 11 positions match TRBD2. V shed 7 bases, J shed 6 bases, and the junction held 5 bases outside the gene matches. Germline V gene lookup returns CDR1 SNHLY and CDR2 FYNNEI. The CDR3 has 14 amino acids. DNA for the CDR3: TGTGCCAGCATTAGCGGGAGGGTCGGCAATGAGCAGTTCTTC. This gives the protein CASISGRVGNEQFF.

The chain is built from TRBV2 and TRBJ2-1; D uncertain. The germline V and J ends were trimmed by 2 bases and 6 bases, with 8 bases remaining between them. CDR1 SNHLY and CDR2 FYNNEI come from the germline V gene. The CDR3 has 13 residues. CDR3 nucleotides: TGTGCCAGCAGTGAACTCGGAGTCAATGAGCAGTTCTTC. This translates into CASSELGVNEQFF. Full variable domain (remainder filled in from reference TRBV2 and TRBJ2-1): EPEVTQTPSHQVTQMGQEVILRCVPISNHLYFYWYRQILGQKVEFLVSFYNNEISEKSEIFDDQFSVERPDGSNFTLKIRSTKLEDSAMYFCASSELGVNEQFFGPGTRLTVL.

The V call is TRBV7-9, the J call TRBJ2-7; 8 bases fit TRBD1. Per the germline V gene, CDR1 is SEHNR and CDR2 is FQNEAQ (reference sequence). This CDR3 is 15 amino acids long. The trim removed 1 base at V and 2 bases at J, leaving 4 bases unmatched. CDR3 sequence reads: CASSLVAGGPYEQYF. CDR3 DNA: TGTGCCAGCAGCTTAGTCGCAGGGGGCCCCTACGAGCAGTACTTC.

The chain has TRBV28 and TRBJ2-1; 14 bases agree with TRBD2. The CDR3 has 16 amino acids. Per the germline V gene, CDR1 is MDHEN and CDR2 is SYDVKM. Trimming cost V 5 bases and J 8 bases; bases outside gene matches: 8. The CDR3 region is CASSPRTSGRWYEQFF. DNA of the CDR3: TGTGCCAGCAGTCCAAGGACTAGCGGGAGGTGGTATGAGCAGTTCTTC.

The rearrangement links TRBV18 to TRBJ1-3; no definite D call. The V and J ends lost 4 bases and 0 bases respectively, with 13 bases between them. The V gene's germline CDR1 is KGHSH and CDR2 LQKENI. This CDR3 comprises 16 residues. The CDR3 coding sequence is TGTGCCAGCTCACGGGGAAGGGCCGCCTCTGGAAACACCATATATTTT. It is translated as CASSRGRAASGNTIYF.

The sample holds one count of this clone. The J gene is TRBJ1-3, the V gene TRBV29-1; a possible D gene is TRBD1 (6 bases). The length of the CDR3 is 14 residues. V was shortened by 2 bases and J by 4 bases, with 12 bases between the two germline ends. The germline V gene has CDR1 SQVTM and CDR2 ANQGSEA. The CDR3 loop reads CSVEFAGVGNTIYF. In DNA form, the CDR3 reads TGCAGCGTTGAATTTGCAGGGGTAGGAAACACCATATATTTT.

V and J are TRBV19 and TRBJ2-6; TRBD2 agrees at 12 bases. V was pared by 8 bases and J by 2 bases, with 7 bases of the junction left unmatched. The germline V gene encodes CDR1 LNHDA and CDR2 SQIVND (reference sequence). This CDR3 has 17 residues. CDR3 protein: CASHGLAGFAGANVLTF. CDR3 coding DNA: TGTGCCAGTCATGGACTAGCGGGATTCGCTGGGGCCAACGTCCTGACTTTC.

The V call is TRBV15, the J call TRBJ1-1, with unresolved D. This CDR3 is built from 15 residues. V lost 3 bases and J lost 0, with 11 bases in between. Germline V gene sequence: CDR1 LNHNV, CDR2 YYDKDF (reference sequence). The DNA for the CDR3 is TGTGCCACCAGCAGCCCGGCAGGAATGAACACTGAAGCTTTCTTT. It yields the protein CATSSPAGMNTEAFF. Full variable domain (remainder filled in from reference TRBV15 and TRBJ1-1): DAMVIQNPRYQVTQFGKPVTLSCSQTLNHNVMYWYQQKSSQAPKLLFHYYDKDFNNEADTPDNFQSRRPNTSFCFLDIRSPGLGDTAMYLCATSSPAGMNTEAFFGQGTRLTVV.

The chain is built from TRBV9 and TRBJ2-1; no firm D call. V was trimmed by 3 bases and J by 8 bases, leaving 9 bases between them. The CDR3 is made up of 12 amino acids. Germline values: CDR1 SGDLS, CDR2 YYNGEE. The CDR3 region is CASSAEFHEQFF. In nucleotides, the CDR3 is TGTGCCAGCAGCGCAGAATTTCATGAGCAGTTCTTC.

The rearrangement joins TRBV5-1 to TRBJ2-1; possible D gene TRBD2, 5 bases. The ends were cut back, 2 bases at V and 4 bases at J, with 16 bases in the middle. Germline CDR1 and CDR2: SGHRS and YFSETQ. The CDR3 has 16 amino acids. CDR3 loop: CASSLDIGGSYNEQFF. The CDR3 nucleotides read TGCGCCAGCAGCTTAGATATCGGCGGGTCATACAATGAGCAGTTCTTC.

This chain connects TRBV29-1 to TRBJ1-2, with D possibly TRBD1 on 5 matching bases. Germline V gene sequence: CDR1 SQVTM, CDR2 ANQGSEA. V was shortened by 6 bases and J by 8 bases, with 13 bases between the two germline ends. CDR3 length: 11 amino acids. CDR3 residues: CSVLTRVGYTF. CDR3 sequence (DNA): TGCAGCGTATTGACCAGGGTAGGCTACACCTTC.